A single sample gave rise to the 15 T cell receptor beta chains below, sequenced in a study of blood T cell repertoires in COVID-19. TCRdb's copy holds only in-frame clones and misses some; the assay was immunoSEQ multiplex PCR. Of 90,000 or so clones listed, 75% to 90% are singletons. Material: peripheral blood. All receptors derive from a human donor in a cohort sampled during active COVID-19.

This rearrangement joins TRBV24-1 to TRBJ1-2; 9 bases agree with TRBD1. This CDR3 is 12 amino acids long. Germline-derived CDR1 and CDR2 are KGHDR and SFDVKD. V gave up 9 bases and J gave up 5 bases; unmatched junction bases: 3. CDR3 in DNA: TGTGCCACCGAAGACAGGGGGTATGGCTACACCTTC. It yields the protein CATEDRGYGYTF.

The count of this clone is one. The chain combines TRBV7-9 with TRBJ1-5, with TRBD1 as a possible D gene (6 bases). V lost 3 bases to trimming and J lost 2 bases, with 11 bases between them. The CDR3 sequence is 15 residues long. The germline V gene encodes CDR1 SEHNR and CDR2 FQNEAQ (reference sequence). The CDR3 sequence: CASSFNRAGNQPQHF. CDR3 DNA sequence: TGTGCCAGCAGCTTTAACAGGGCGGGCAATCAGCCCCAGCATTTT.

This clone has only a few counts. V gene TRBV10-1 combines with J gene TRBJ1-3; possibly TRBD1 for D (5 bases). The CDR3 consists of 16 residues. Trimming stripped 6 bases from V and 2 bases from J, with 17 bases between. The V gene's germline CDR1 is WNHNN and CDR2 SYGVQD (reference sequence). The CDR3 here is CASSKSGTLPGNTIYF. DNA for the CDR3: TGCGCCAGCAGCAAGTCCGGGACTCTTCCTGGAAACACCATATATTTT.

The CDR3 loop is CASSLLDSNEQYF. DNA of the CDR3: TGCGCCAGCAGCCTTCTTGACAGTAACGAGCAGTACTTC. The V call is TRBV5-1, the J call TRBJ2-7; D might be TRBD1 (5 bases). The V end lost 4 bases, the J end lost 5 bases, and 13 bases lay between the germline ends. Germline loops: CDR1 SGHRS, CDR2 YFSETQ. CDR3 size: 13 residues. Combining the CDR3 with reference TRBV5-1 and TRBJ2-7 gives the whole variable domain KAGVTQTPRYLIKTRGQQVTLSCSPISGHRSVSWYQQTPGQGLQFLFEYFSETQRNKGNFPGRFSGRQFSNSRSEMNVSTLELGDSALYLCASSLLDSNEQYFGPGTRLTVT.

The V gene is TRBV6-5, the J gene TRBJ1-2; TRBD1 aligns across 7 bases. Germline CDR1 reads MNHEY; CDR2 reads SVGAGI. The CDR3 length is 13 residues. V dropped 6 bases and J dropped 8; count of bases not matched to a gene: 9. This CDR3 reads CASSSRQGNGYTF. CDR3 coding DNA: TGTGCCAGCAGCTCCCGACAGGGAAACGGCTACACCTTC.

The V and J genes are TRBV27 and TRBJ1-4; D perhaps matches TRBD1 (6 bases). Germline CDR1 is MNHEY and CDR2 is SMNVEV (reference sequence). This CDR3 region has 14 residues. The germline V and J ends were trimmed by 5 bases and 5 bases, with 12 bases remaining between them. CDR3 nucleotides: TGTGCCAGCAGTCATCGAGGGGGAAATGAAAAACTGTTTTTT. Its translation is CASSHRGGNEKLFF.

The chain carries TRBV10-1 and TRBJ2-2; the D gene is possibly TRBD1 (5 bases). In germline, CDR1 is WNHNN, CDR2 SYGVQD (reference sequence). The ends were cut back, 7 bases at V and 3 bases at J, with 6 bases in the middle. The CDR3 is 12 amino acids. CDR3 DNA: TGCGCCAGCAAAGGGGACACCGGGGAGCTGTTTTTT. It encodes CASKGDTGELFF.

This clone was counted once. The chain combines TRBV28 with TRBJ2-3; perhaps TRBD1 as D (5 bases). V was pared by 3 bases and J by 2 bases, with 9 bases between. Per germline, CDR1 MDHEN and CDR2 SYDVKM. The length of the CDR3 is 14 residues. CDR3 nucleotide sequence: TGTGCCAGCAGTTTCGCACAGGCCACAGATACGCAGTATTTT. This encodes CASSFAQATDTQYF.

This clone is a singleton in its sample. The chain carries TRBV2 and TRBJ2-3; D gene ambiguous. The germline V gene has CDR1 SNHLY and CDR2 FYNNEI. V lost 3 bases to trimming and J lost 4 bases, with 5 bases between them. The CDR3 covers 12 residues. CDR3 bases: TGTGCCAGCAGTGATCGGGCAGATACGCAGTATTTT. Protein: CASSDRADTQYF.

Only one count was recorded for this clone. V gene TRBV6-5 combines with J gene TRBJ2-7, with D perhaps matching TRBD1 (6 bases). Trimming left V 2 bases short and J 5 bases short, with 13 bases between. Germline V gene lookup returns CDR1 MNHEY and CDR2 SVGAGI. The CDR3 covers 14 residues. This CDR3 is CASSYGLDRNEQYF. As DNA, the CDR3 is TGTGCCAGCAGTTACGGTTTGGACAGAAACGAGCAGTACTTC.

This chain connects TRBV4-2 to TRBJ2-7, with 9 bases identical to TRBD2. This CDR3 is built from 13 residues. CDR1 LGHNA and CDR2 YNFKEQ come from the germline V gene. Trimming at V came to 0 bases and at J to 12 bases, leaving 6 bases not matched to a gene. CDR3 DNA sequence: TGTGCCAGCAGCCAAGACCAGCGGGAGGAGAGGTACTTC. It yields the protein CASSQDQREERYF.

This clone was picked up one time. The V and J genes are TRBV5-1 and TRBJ2-5, with D possibly TRBD1 on 6 matching bases. The V end was cut by 2 bases, the J end by 1 base, with 12 bases between. There are 15 residues in the CDR3. Germline assignment: CDR1 SGHRS and CDR2 YFSETQ. The CDR3 sequence: CASSFPGTTQETQYF. CDR3 DNA sequence: TGCGCCAGCAGCTTTCCCGGGACAACCCAAGAGACCCAGTACTTC.

This sequence joins TRBV27 and TRBJ1-1, with TRBD1 matching over 9 bases. The CDR3 is 15 amino acids. The germline V gene has CDR1 MNHEY and CDR2 SMNVEV (reference sequence). V lost 3 bases, J lost 4 bases, and 6 bases stayed unmatched. The CDR3 sequence is CASSFGDRAATEAFF. The DNA of the CDR3 is TGTGCCAGCAGTTTCGGGGACAGGGCGGCCACTGAAGCTTTCTTT.

In DNA form, the CDR3 reads TGTGCCAGCTCACCGGGACAGGACACTGAAGCTTTCTTT. Its protein is CASSPGQDTEAFF. The J gene is TRBJ1-1, the V gene TRBV18; 8 bases fit TRBD1. Germline CDR1 and CDR2: KGHSH and LQKENI. There are 13 residues in the CDR3. V was pared by 3 bases and J by 3 bases, with 0 bases of the junction left unmatched.

This sequence joins TRBV6-5 and TRBJ1-6; the D gene is possibly TRBD1 (5 bases). Looked up from germline, CDR1 is MNHEY and CDR2 is SVGAGI. V lost 2 bases to trimming and J lost 10 bases, with 15 bases between them. The CDR3 spans 15 residues. CDR3 in DNA: TGTGCCAGCAGTTACCGGGGGGGGGTCGAATCACCCCTCCACTTT. It yields the protein CASSYRGGVESPLHF.